Presented here are 29 T cell receptor beta chains from one specimen sequenced in a study of cytomegalovirus exposure and HLA in healthy donors. The PCR contained 60 Vbeta and 13 Jbeta primers. Clones were read by immunoSEQ multiplex PCR, and TCRdb kept only the in-frame ones, dropping some. The sample shows tens of thousands of clones, more than 70% of them seen only once. Sequenced sample: PBMCs. These receptor sequences come from a man younger than 45 in good health and CMV-seronegative.

The chain joins TRBV10-3 to TRBJ1-2, with 9 bases fitting TRBD1. Germline CDR1 ENHRY, CDR2 SYGVKD. This CDR3 is built from 14 residues. Trimming took 5 bases from V and 8 from J; bases not matched to a gene: 9. The CDR3 nucleotides read TGTGCCATCAGTCCCGGGACAGGGAGGCGCGGCTACACCTTC. The encoded protein is CAISPGTGRRGYTF.

The rearrangement links TRBV13 to TRBJ1-2; 9 bases map to TRBD1. The J segment lost 3 bases and the V segment lost 5 bases, leaving 7 bases of the junction unmatched. CDR3 length: 15 residues. Germline assignment: CDR1 PRHDT and CDR2 FYEKMQ (reference sequence). The CDR3 region is CASSLPGTGYYGYTF. CDR3 bases: TGTGCCAGCAGCCTCCCCGGGACAGGGTACTATGGCTACACCTTC.

This rearrangement joins TRBV7-9 to TRBJ1-2; 8 positions match TRBD1. The germline V gene has CDR1 SEHNR and CDR2 FQNEAQ (reference sequence). There are 14 residues in the CDR3. V lost 5 bases, J lost 4 bases, and 6 bases stayed unmatched. The CDR3 DNA reads as TGTGCCAGCAGCCCGACAGGGGACCCCTATGGCTACACCTTC. This gives the protein CASSPTGDPYGYTF.

The chain uses TRBV29-1 and TRBJ1-2, with TRBD1 matching over 8 bases. CDR3 length equals 15 residues. V dropped 7 bases and J dropped 3; count of bases not matched to a gene: 13. Germline V gene lookup returns CDR1 SQVTM and CDR2 ANQGSEA. As DNA, the CDR3 is TGCAGCGCAATCCCCAGGGGGCCAACCGACTATGGCTACACCTTC. Amino acid sequence: CSAIPRGPTDYGYTF.

This clone showed up just a few times. This chain joins TRBV7-6 and TRBJ2-7; D is perhaps TRBD2 (7 bases). The germline V gene has CDR1 SGHVS and CDR2 FNYEAQ. CDR3 length: 15 amino acids. Trimming pared 1 base from V and 3 bases from J, leaving 13 bases between. The CDR3 loop is CASSLGGGDHYEQYF. The CDR3 nucleotides are TGTGCCAGCAGCTTAGGAGGGGGGGACCACTACGAGCAGTACTTC.

The chain joins TRBV10-1 to TRBJ2-3; 7 positions match TRBD1. The CDR3 runs 16 residues. Germline CDR1 WNHNN, CDR2 SYGVQD (reference sequence). V was clipped by 4 bases and J by 3 bases; unmatched bases: 10. DNA of the CDR3: TGCGCCAGCAGTGCGGAGAGGGGGCGCGTGACAGATACGCAGTATTTT. Its protein product is CASSAERGRVTDTQYF.

The rearrangement links TRBV6-1 to TRBJ2-3, with 10 bases fitting TRBD2. The CDR3 totals 16 residues. Germline V CDR1 and CDR2: MNHNS, SASEGT. Trimming took 4 bases from V and 3 from J; bases not matched to a gene: 7. Here the CDR3 DNA reads TGTGCCAGCAGTGCCTCTATAGCGGGAGGAACAGATACGCAGTATTTT. Residues: CASSASIAGGTDTQYF.

This clone occurred a few times. The chain employs TRBV7-8 and TRBJ2-3; 15 bases match TRBD2. J lost 3 bases, V lost 4 bases, and 8 bases had no gene match. The CDR3 is made up of 18 amino acids. The V gene's germline CDR1 is SGHVS and CDR2 FQNEAQ. CDR3 nucleotide sequence: TGTGCCAGCAGCTCAGGACTAGCGGGGGGGCGGTTGACAGATACGCAGTATTTT. This gives the protein CASSSGLAGGRLTDTQYF. The complete variable domain, with remaining parts taken from reference TRBV7-8 and TRBJ2-3, reads GAGVSQSPRYKVAKRGQDVALRCDPISGHVSLFWYQQALGQGPEFLTYFQNEAQLDKSGLPSDRFFAERPEGSVSTLKIQRTQQEDSAVYLCASSSGLAGGRLTDTQYFGPGTRLTVL.

The CDR3 region is CASSGGLDSYNEQFF. The CDR3 DNA sequence: TGTGCCAGCAGCGGAGGACTGGATTCCTACAATGAGCAGTTCTTC. The rearrangement joins TRBV5-4 to TRBJ2-1, with D perhaps matching TRBD2 (5 bases). The V gene lost 4 bases and the J gene lost 1 base, with 12 bases spanning the gap. Germline V lookup: CDR1 SGHNT, CDR2 YYREEE (reference sequence). This CDR3 is 15 amino acids long. The whole variable domain, filled in from reference TRBV5-4 and TRBJ2-1, reads ETGVTQSPTHLIKTRGQQVTLRCSSQSGHNTVSWYQQALGQGPQFIFQYYREEENGRGNFPPRFSGLQFPNYSSELNVNALELDDSALYLCASSGGLDSYNEQFFGPGTRLTVL.

This clone was seen a few times. The chain links TRBV6-6 to TRBJ1-5; D not certain. Between the trimmed V and J ends, which lost 1 base and 0 bases, there was a span of 7 bases. Germline CDR1 reads MNHNY; CDR2 reads SVGAGI (reference sequence). This CDR3 has 15 amino acids. The CDR3 coding sequence is TGTGCCAGCAGTTACTACACCAATAGCAATCAGCCCCAGCATTTT. Its translation: CASSYYTNSNQPQHF.

This clone has just a few counts. CDR3 sequence (DNA): TGTGCCAGCAGTACGGACAGTTACAATGAGCAGTTCTTC. Its translation is CASSTDSYNEQFF. V usage is TRBV6-6 and J usage is TRBJ2-1, with D perhaps matching TRBD1 (6 bases). The CDR3 contains 13 residues. From germline, CDR1 is MNHNY and CDR2 SVGAGI (reference sequence). V dropped 5 bases and J dropped 4 bases, with 9 bases sitting between them.

The V call is TRBV29-1, the J call TRBJ1-3, with 7 bases identical to TRBD1. V shed 2 bases, J shed 1 base, and the junction held 11 bases outside the gene matches. The CDR3 spans 17 residues. Germline loops: CDR1 SQVTM, CDR2 ANQGSEA. The CDR3 loop reads CSVEIFGQATSGNTIYF. CDR3 coding DNA: TGCAGCGTTGAAATATTTGGACAGGCGACTTCTGGAAACACCATATATTTT.

The chain employs TRBV27 and TRBJ1-5; 7 bases match TRBD1. Germline values: CDR1 MNHEY, CDR2 SMNVEV (reference sequence). V shed 3 bases and J 4 bases; nucleotides not matched to a gene: 15. The CDR3 extends over 18 amino acids. CDR3 sequence (DNA): TGTGCCAGCAGTTTCCTGGACAGGATAGGGATAGGGAATCAGCCCCAGCATTTT. It codes for CASSFLDRIGIGNQPQHF.

In this sample, this clone turned up a few times. The rearrangement links TRBV30 to TRBJ2-3; 9 nucleotides align to TRBD2. CDR3 size: 11 residues. V lost 5 bases to trimming and J lost 6 bases; unmatched junction nucleotides: 0. Germline V lookup: CDR1 GTSNPN, CDR2 SVGIG (reference sequence). The DNA for the CDR3 is TGTGCCTGGGGACTAGCGGATACGCAGTATTTT. Its protein product is CAWGLADTQYF. Using reference TRBV30 and TRBJ2-3 for the parts outside the CDR3, the full variable domain is SQTIHQWPATLVQPVGSPLSLECTVEGTSNPNLYWYRQAAGRGLQLLFYSVGIGQISSEVPQNLSASRPQDRQFILSSKKLLLSDSGFYLCAWGLADTQYFGPGTRLTVL.

The DNA of the CDR3 is TGTGCCAGCAGTTTATTCCTCAATCAGCCCCAGCATTTT. This sequence encodes CASSLFLNQPQHF. The chain joins TRBV27 to TRBJ1-5; D uncertain. Trimming stripped 1 base from V and 3 bases from J, with 4 bases between. The V gene's germline CDR1 is MNHEY and CDR2 SMNVEV (reference sequence). The CDR3 is 13 residues long.

The chain carries TRBV6-5 and TRBJ1-5; possible D gene TRBD1, 5 bases. The CDR3 is 15 residues long. V was clipped by 5 bases and J by 2 bases, with 13 bases between them. Germline lookup yields CDR1 MNHEY and CDR2 SVGAGI. Here the CDR3 reads CASSTGGRGNQPQHF. The CDR3 bases are TGTGCCAGCAGTACGGGGGGTCGGGGCAATCAGCCCCAGCATTTT.

The V gene is TRBV11-3, the J gene TRBJ1-5, with 7 bases identical to TRBD1. Germline V gene sequence: CDR1 SGHNT, CDR2 YENEEA. CDR3 length: 17 residues. With 1 base clipped from V and 7 bases from J, the junction kept 13 bases outside the gene matches. Written as DNA, the CDR3 is TGTGCCAGCAGCTTAGTCGGGACAGAGTTTCGAAGACAGCCCCAGCATTTT. It encodes CASSLVGTEFRRQPQHF.

The rearrangement joins TRBV2 to TRBJ2-5; tentative D call: TRBD1 (5 bases). Germline V gene data show CDR1 as SNHLY and CDR2 as FYNNEI. The V gene lost 6 bases and the J gene lost 2 bases, with 10 bases spanning the gap. The CDR3 runs 13 residues. The CDR3 sequence: CASRTERQETQYF. CDR3 DNA: TGTGCCAGCAGGACAGAGAGACAAGAGACCCAGTACTTC. Together with reference TRBV2 and TRBJ2-5, the CDR3 gives the full variable domain: EPEVTQTPSHQVTQMGQEVILRCVPISNHLYFYWYRQILGQKVEFLVSFYNNEISEKSEIFDDQFSVERPDGSNFTLKIRSTKLEDSAMYFCASRTERQETQYFGPGTRLLVL.

This clone was counted only a few times. This rearrangement joins TRBV6-5 to TRBJ2-7; 7 bases map to TRBD1. The V and J ends lost 5 bases and 1 base, in that order; junction bases with no gene match: 2. CDR3 length equals 13 residues. CDR1 is MNHEY, CDR2 SVGAGI, per germline. This chain's CDR3 is CASSRQGSYEQYF. CDR3 bases: TGTGCCAGCAGTCGACAGGGTTCCTACGAGCAGTACTTC.

This clone appeared a few times. This chain uses TRBV7-9 with TRBJ2-5, with TRBD2 matching over 8 bases. J lost 4 bases, V lost 5 bases, and 9 bases had no gene match. The CDR3 runs to 15 residues. Germline V gives CDR1 SEHNR, CDR2 FQNEAQ (reference sequence). CDR3 coding DNA: TGTGCCAGCAGCCTCCCAGCGGGAGTGGGAGAGACCCAGTACTTC. It specifies CASSLPAGVGETQYF.

This sequence joins TRBV6-1 and TRBJ2-1; D remains unclear. The germline gives CDR1 MNHNS, CDR2 SASEGT. The CDR3 is 11 residues long. V gave up 7 bases and J gave up 5 bases, with 6 bases separating them. In DNA form, the CDR3 reads TGTGCCAGCACGGTGGACAATGAGCAGTTCTTC. As protein: CASTVDNEQFF.

This chain uses TRBV23-1 with TRBJ1-3; D may be TRBD1 (5 bases). TRBV23-1 falls under the ORF class, with uncertain function. The CDR3 consists of 16 residues. V was shortened by 1 base and J by 8 bases, with 18 bases between the two germline ends. In DNA, the CDR3 is TGCGCCAGCAGTCAATTAGGGTATTGGGGGGAGTACACCATATATTTT. Translated: CASSQLGYWGEYTIYF.

This chain uses TRBV5-1 with TRBJ2-7, with a possible D match to TRBD1 (6 bases). Deletions cut 3 bases from V and 2 bases from J, with 9 bases between. This CDR3 has 13 amino acids. Germline CDR1 and CDR2: SGHRS and YFSETQ. The CDR3 DNA sequence: TGCGCCAGCAGCTCGGGACATACCTACGAGCAGTACTTC. Encoded protein: CASSSGHTYEQYF.

The rearrangement joins TRBV5-1 to TRBJ1-2; D might be TRBD1 (6 bases). V lost 3 bases and J 10 bases, leaving 16 bases between the germline ends. Looked up from germline, CDR1 is SGHRS and CDR2 is YFSETQ. CDR3 length: 13 residues. Written as DNA, the CDR3 is TGCGCCAGCAGCTACGACCCGACAGGATACTACACCTTC. This encodes CASSYDPTGYYTF. The variable domain in full, completed from reference TRBV5-1 and TRBJ1-2, reads KAGVTQTPRYLIKTRGQQVTLSCSPISGHRSVSWYQQTPGQGLQFLFEYFSETQRNKGNFPGRFSGRQFSNSRSEMNVSTLELGDSALYLCASSYDPTGYYTFGSGTRLTVV.

The chain is built from TRBV29-1 and TRBJ1-1, with 9 bases aligning to TRBD1. Germline-derived CDR1 and CDR2 are SQVTM and ANQGSEA. V lost 7 bases, J lost 3 bases, and 6 bases stayed unmatched. CDR3 length: 13 residues. The CDR3 loop reads CSGNRGLDTEAFF. The CDR3 bases are TGCAGCGGGAACAGGGGGCTGGACACTGAAGCTTTCTTT.

The chain combines TRBV28 with TRBJ2-7; perhaps TRBD1 as D (6 bases). Germline V gives CDR1 MDHEN, CDR2 SYDVKM. Trimming stripped 4 bases from V and 5 bases from J, with 12 bases between. The CDR3 length is 13 residues. CDR3 in amino acids: CASSSGQVNEQYF. Here the CDR3 DNA reads TGTGCCAGCAGTTCGGGACAAGTTAACGAGCAGTACTTC.

This clone was recorded only once. V usage is TRBV13 and J usage is TRBJ1-1, with D possibly TRBD1 on 5 matching bases. CDR3 length equals 15 residues. CDR1 is PRHDT and CDR2 is FYEKMQ in the germline V gene (reference sequence). Deletions cut 5 bases from V and 0 bases from J, with 13 bases between. The CDR3 nucleotides read TGTGCCAGCAGCGCCCGACAGATCATGAACACTGAAGCTTTCTTT. Translation: CASSARQIMNTEAFF.

This chain links TRBV19 with TRBJ2-7; tentative D call: TRBD1 (6 bases). V dropped 3 bases and J dropped 3 bases, with 15 bases sitting between them. CDR3 length: 15 residues. Germline V gene data show CDR1 as LNHDA and CDR2 as SQIVND (reference sequence). The CDR3 reads CASSMRSGALYEQYF. For the CDR3, the DNA is TGTGCCAGTAGTATGAGATCAGGGGCTCTCTACGAGCAGTACTTC. The complete variable domain, with remaining parts taken from reference TRBV19 and TRBJ2-7, reads DGGITQSPKYLFRKEGQNVTLSCEQNLNHDAMYWYRQDPGQGLRLIYYSQIVNDFQKGDIAEGYSVSREKKESFPLTVTSAQKNPTAFYLCASSMRSGALYEQYFGPGTRLTVT.

This clone was counted between two and nine times. Its ends do not fully match the called genes, so a read error is possible. The CDR3 nucleotides read TGTGTCATCAGTGAGTCTGCAACTAACTATGGCTCCACCTTC. The encoded protein is CVISESATNYGSTF. The chain links TRBV10-3 to TRBJ1-2; unclear D gene. The CDR3 sequence is 14 residues long. The V gene's germline CDR1 is ENHRY and CDR2 SYGVKD.